The clone carrying this T cell receptor (beta chain) was seen a handful of times. Its antigen is currently unknown. The data are from a study of blood T cells in healthy people across ages. CDR1 and CDR2 (germline): SGHTA, FQGNSA. The CDR3 is made up of 15 amino acids. With V trimmed by 5 bases and J by 9 bases, 13 bases remained unmatched. Findings and limits, study-wide: Any conclusive comparison of naive versus antigen-experienced cells was prevented by using unsorted PBMCs. Higher diversity, along with more naive CD4+ cells, distinguished long-lived donors from aged donors. In older individuals, TCR beta diversity per million T cells was lower, falling roughly linearly with age.

Isolation recovered at least 6.5 million PBMCs from every sample. It was with a sample-barcoded 5' primer and a J-beta primer mix that a second PCR of about 7 to 12 cycles was run. Each CDR3 protein is one row after TCRdb ran MiXCR on the 5' RACE reads. The data contain about 970,000 distinct CDR3 sequences, roughly 51% of them singletons. What was sequenced was blood. The TCR originated in a woman aged 60-75 years in good health. This sequence joins TRBV7-2 and TRBJ2-1; 7 nucleotides agree with TRBD2. CDR3 sequence (DNA): TGTGCCAGCAGCCCATGGGGGGGAGAGCATGGTGAGCAGTTCTTC. It encodes CASSPWGGEHGEQFF.